The sequence of this T cell receptor beta chain was determined in a study of CD8+CD57+ T cells in acquired aplastic anemia. Turning to the study itself: Across the sorted CD4+ and CD8+ cells, DNA amounts averaged roughly 3 ug. Healthy donor sequencing depth: about 10 million CD4+, fewer than 12 million CD8+ reads.

CDR3 and TCR beta VDJ profiling relied on genomic DNA as the template. TCRdb processed the reads anew with MiXCR; each CDR3 protein has one entry. The sample gives more than 150,000 distinct CDR3 sequences, approximately 49% of which show up once; 2.5% to 3.5% is in the top ten. Whole-study results and caveats: The study found no significant CD8+ Simpson's diversity difference between patients and controls. Sharing between patients and controls was observed for twenty-nine CD8+ CDR3 sequences.

This clonotype was recorded at least ten times. Its antigen is as yet unknown. V was clipped by 5 bases and J by 4 bases, with 14 bases between them. The length of the CDR3 is 15 residues. Germline CDR1 reads SGHTA; CDR2 reads FQGTGA. Source material: sorted CD4+, CD8+, or CD8+CD57+ T cells (not recorded which) from PBMCs. The rearrangement joins TRBV7-3 to TRBJ2-2; no clear D gene. The receptor was isolated from a human donor in good health. In DNA form, the CDR3 reads TGTGCCAGCAGCCAGAGACACGTGGGCACCGGGGAGCTGTTTTTT. Residues: CASSQRHVGTGELFF. Complete variable domain (other parts from reference TRBV7-3 and TRBJ2-2): GAGVSQTPSNKVTEKGKYVELRCDPISGHTALYWYRQSLGQGPEFLIYFQGTGAADDSGLPNDRFFAVRPEGSVSTLKIQRTERGDSAVYLCASSQRHVGTGELFFGEGSRLTVL.